This T cell receptor (beta chain) stems from a study of regulatory and conventional T cells in RAG deficiency. Study-wide results and limits: Patient subsets had shorter CDR3s; Omenn Treg-Tconv overlap exceeded 90%. In Omenn syndrome, sorted "Tregs" may be peripherally activated cells.

Blood CD4+ CD25-low CD127-high conventional T cells supplied the genomic DNA template. Clones were read by immunoSEQ multiplex PCR, and TCRdb kept only the in-frame ones, dropping some. Of over 45,000 clones in the sample, 75% to 90% were seen once. Trimming cost V 2 bases and J 1 base; bases outside gene matches: 4. Germline CDR1 is SGDLS and CDR2 is YYNGEE. This CDR3 region has 17 residues. As concerns this clone: The antigen is not known.

This sample also belongs to another study, concerning regulatory T cells. From that study: The PCR used 52 TRBV and 13 TRBJ primers. Skewed V and J usage and few unique V-J pairs marked patient repertoires, most in Tregs.

The source is a human donor in good health. The specimen sequenced was CD4+ effector T cells sorted from blood. The V call is TRBV9, the J call TRBJ2-2; TRBD2 matches 11 bases. DNA of the CDR3: TGTGCCAGCAGCGTTACTAGCGGGAGTGGGAACACCGGGGAGCTGTTTTTT. Translation gives CASSVTSGSGNTGELFF.